A selection of T cell receptor beta chains follows, all from one sample in a study of blood T cell repertoires in COVID-19. Clones were read by immunoSEQ multiplex PCR, and TCRdb kept only the in-frame ones, dropping some. The table has 85,000 to 95,000 clones, about two thirds seen once. Specimen: peripheral blood. All receptors come from a woman of 80 years or more with acute or convalescent COVID-19. Both conserved end residues are part of each CDR3. The D gene is left open where the match is weak. The size entry is marked missing in some rows and otherwise reads once, few, many or a size class.

v_gene	abundance	j_gene	d_gene	CDR3nt	CDR3aa
TRBV13	once	TRBJ1-6	TRBD1	TGTGCCAGCAGCCAGGGGACAGGGGGGCAAAATTCACCCCTCCACTTT	CASSQGTGGQNSPLHF
TRBV28	NA	TRBJ2-1	TRBD1	TGTGCCAGCAGCCGTGGGGGACAGGGCAACGAGCAGTTCTTC	CASSRGGQGNEQFF
TRBV5-8	NA	TRBJ1-5	NA	TGTGCCAGCAGCTTGACCGGCAGGGAAAATCAGCCCCAGCATTTT	CASSLTGRENQPQHF
TRBV3-1/TRBV3-2	medium-sized	TRBJ1-2	TRBD1	TGTGCCAGCAGCCAGTTACAGGGCAGGGGGGACTATGGCTACACCTTC	CASSQLQGRGDYGYTF
TRBV7-2	few	TRBJ1-2	TRBD1	TGTGCCAGCAGCTTAGTCGGGGGACAGGGCATTGGCTACACCTTC	CASSLVGGQGIGYTF
TRBV5-1	NA	TRBJ1-6	NA	TGCGCCAGCAGCTTAGAGGTGTTGGGTTCACCCCTCCACTTT	CASSLEVLGSPLHF
TRBV4-3	NA	TRBJ1-5	TRBD1	TGCGCCAGCAGCCCCGGGCCCTTACAGGGGGTTAACGGCAATCAGCCCCAGCATTTT	CASSPGPLQGVNGNQPQHF
TRBV3-1/TRBV3-2	NA	TRBJ1-2	TRBD1	TGTGCCAGCCCGAGGACAGGCAAGTATGGCTACACCTTC	CASPRTGKYGYTF
TRBV14	NA	TRBJ1-1	TRBD1	TGTGCCAGCCGGAGGGGGCACGACACTGAAGCTTTCTTT	CASRRGHDTEAFF
TRBV9	NA	TRBJ2-3	TRBD2	TGTGCCAGCAGCCCCCATGGAGGACTAGCGGCAGATACGCAGTATTTT	CASSPHGGLAADTQYF
TRBV6-7	NA	TRBJ1-6	TRBD1	TGTGCCAGCAGTTCCATCTTCGCCACAGGGGAATCACCCCTCCACTTT	CASSSIFATGESPLHF
TRBV5-1	NA	TRBJ1-5	NA	TGCGCCAGCAGCTTGAGGGGGAGTCAGCCCCAGCATTTT	CASSLRGSQPQHF
TRBV6-2/TRBV6-3	NA	TRBJ1-1	NA	TGTGCCAGCGGCCTACCGGGATTCGAAGCTTTCTTT	CASGLPGFEAFF
TRBV5-1	NA	TRBJ1-2	TRBD1	TGCGCCAGCAGCTTGGAACAGGGGGCTGATGGCTACACCTTC	CASSLEQGADGYTF
TRBV7-3	NA	TRBJ1-5	TRBD1	TGTGCCAGCAGCTTAACGGATCACAGGGGGCAGCCCCAGCATTTT	CASSLTDHRGQPQHF
TRBV27	NA	TRBJ1-2	TRBD1	TGTGCCAGCAGTTCGACGTTGTGGACAGGGGAAAATGGCTACACCTTC	CASSSTLWTGENGYTF
TRBV5-1	once	TRBJ1-1	NA	TGCGCCAGCAGCTTGGATGGCAGGAAGAACACTGAAGCTTTCTTT	CASSLDGRKNTEAFF
TRBV5-4	NA	TRBJ2-7	NA	TGTGCCAGCAGCTCTACAGGGTTATACGAGCAGTACTTC	CASSSTGLYEQYF
TRBV11-2	NA	TRBJ1-4	NA	TGTGCCAGCAGCCGTAGAGGGGAAAAACTGTTTTTT	CASSRRGEKLFF
TRBV2	once	TRBJ2-1	TRBD2	TGTGCCAGCAGTGAACGGCGGGGGGCCGACAATGAGCAGTTCTTC	CASSERRGADNEQFF
TRBV5-1	once	TRBJ2-2	NA	TGCGCCAGCAGCTTGGCCGCCAGGGCCGGGGAGCTGTTTTTT	CASSLAARAGELFF
TRBV2	NA	TRBJ1-6	TRBD1	TGTGCCAGCAGTTGGGGTGTGATGACAGGGGTTGGTTCACCCCTCCACTTT	CASSWGVMTGVGSPLHF
TRBV7-3	NA	TRBJ2-7	TRBD2	TGTGCCAGCAGCCCTAGCGGAATTGCTTCCGAGCAGTACTTC	CASSPSGIASEQYF
TRBV7-3	NA	TRBJ2-5	TRBD1	TGTGCCAGCAGCTTAACGGGGACAGAACAAGAGACCCAGTACTTC	CASSLTGTEQETQYF
TRBV29-1	NA	TRBJ1-3	TRBD1	TGCAGCGCCACGGACAGGCGCTCTGGAAACACCATATATTTT	CSATDRRSGNTIYF
TRBV5-4	NA	TRBJ1-1	NA	TGTGCCAGCAGCTTGGCGACGGGAATTGAAGCTTTCTTT	CASSLATGIEAFF
TRBV11-1	NA	TRBJ2-7	TRBD1	TGTGCCAGCAGCGCACCGGGACAGCCTATTGTGGTGCAGTACTTC	CASSAPGQPIVVQYF
TRBV3-1/TRBV3-2	NA	TRBJ1-2	TRBD1	TGTGCCAGCAGCCGGAGGGACAGGGCGGCGGATGGCTACACCTTC	CASSRRDRAADGYTF
TRBV2	few	TRBJ2-1	TRBD2	TGTGCCAGCAGTTTTAGCGGGGGGGCGGATGAGCAGTTCTTC	CASSFSGGADEQFF
TRBV7-8	NA	TRBJ2-7	TRBD1	TGTGCCAGCAGCCCCGGGACAGGGGGCTACGAGCAGTACTTC	CASSPGTGGYEQYF
TRBV25-1	NA	TRBJ1-1	NA	TGTGCCAGCAGGACAGAAATGAACACTGAAGCTTTCTTT	CASRTEMNTEAFF
TRBV11-2	NA	TRBJ2-1	NA	TGTGCCAGCAGCTTGGAAAGAGGGCGGAATGAGCAGTTCTTC	CASSLERGRNEQFF
TRBV2	NA	TRBJ2-2	NA	TGTGCCAGTACTCAGGGAGGCACCGGGGAGCTGTTTTTT	CASTQGGTGELFF
TRBV7-2	NA	TRBJ2-3	TRBD2	TGTGCCAGCAGCTTCACCTCGACTAGCGGGGGGGCGGATACGCAGTATTTT	CASSFTSTSGGADTQYF
TRBV5-1	NA	TRBJ2-7	TRBD1	TGCGCCAGCAGCTTGGGTTCATGGGACAGGGATACGACGGAGTACTTC	CASSLGSWDRDTTEYF
TRBV3-1/TRBV3-2	NA	TRBJ1-2	NA	TGTGCCAGCAGCCCTAACTCTGGACAGAGGGTCCTCTATGGCTACACCTTC	CASSPNSGQRVLYGYTF
TRBV29-1	many	TRBJ2-7	TRBD1	TGCAGCGTTCACGGAGGGACAGGGGATAATAACGAGCAGTACTTC	CSVHGGTGDNNEQYF
TRBV5-1	few	TRBJ1-2	TRBD1	TGCGCCAGCAGCTTCGGGACAGGGGGCTATGGCTACACCTTC	CASSFGTGGYGYTF